This T cell receptor beta chain was captured in a study of CD8 T cells in ankylosing spondylitis. Study-wide results and limits: According to the report, clones linked to the disease were significantly enriched in matched synovial fluid samples taken from ankylosing spondylitis patients.

This clonotype was found a few times. The antigen is unknown. Libraries of TCR beta came from quantitative 5'-RACE with molecular barcodes. TCRdb called the 5' RACE reads again in MiXCR, with one record for every CDR3 protein. Of some 150,000 distinct CDR3 sequences listed, around 42% are singletons. The TCR sequence derives from a male donor with ankylosing spondylitis. The sample consisted of synovial fluid, either unsorted or a sorted T cell fraction (not recorded which).

The CDR3 here is CSARLAGEVGELFF. The CDR3 DNA reads TGCAGTGCCAGACTAGCGGGAGAGGTCGGGGAGCTGTTTTTT. This chain links TRBV20-1 with TRBJ2-2; 12 positions agree with TRBD2. The CDR3 sequence is 14 residues long. In germline, CDR1 is DFQATT, CDR2 SNEGSKA (reference sequence). Trimming at V came to 6 bases and at J to 7 bases, leaving 6 bases not matched to a gene.